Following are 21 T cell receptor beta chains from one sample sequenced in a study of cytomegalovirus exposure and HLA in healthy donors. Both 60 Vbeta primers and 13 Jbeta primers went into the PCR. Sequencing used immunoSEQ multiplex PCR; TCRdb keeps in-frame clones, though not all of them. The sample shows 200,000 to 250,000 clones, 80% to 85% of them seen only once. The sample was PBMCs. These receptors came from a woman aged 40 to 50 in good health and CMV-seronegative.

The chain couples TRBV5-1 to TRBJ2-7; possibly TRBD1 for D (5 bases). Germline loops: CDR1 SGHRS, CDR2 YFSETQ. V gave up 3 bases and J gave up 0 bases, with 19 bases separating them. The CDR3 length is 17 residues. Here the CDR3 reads CASSWVFTGASSYEQYF. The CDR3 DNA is TGCGCCAGCAGCTGGGTTTTTACAGGTGCTTCCTCCTACGAGCAGTACTTC.

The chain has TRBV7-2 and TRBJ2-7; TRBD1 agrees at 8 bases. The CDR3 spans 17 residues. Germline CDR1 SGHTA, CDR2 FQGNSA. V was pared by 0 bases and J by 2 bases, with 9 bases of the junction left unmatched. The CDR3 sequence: CASSLAAGTGNPYEQYF. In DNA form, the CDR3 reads TGTGCCAGCAGCTTAGCGGCCGGGACAGGAAACCCCTACGAGCAGTACTTC.

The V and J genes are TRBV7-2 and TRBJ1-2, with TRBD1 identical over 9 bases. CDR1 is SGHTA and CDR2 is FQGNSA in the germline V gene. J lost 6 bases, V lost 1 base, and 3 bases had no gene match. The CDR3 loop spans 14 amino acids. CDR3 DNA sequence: TGTGCCAGCAGCTTAGTATGGACAGGGGATGGCTACACCTTC. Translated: CASSLVWTGDGYTF.

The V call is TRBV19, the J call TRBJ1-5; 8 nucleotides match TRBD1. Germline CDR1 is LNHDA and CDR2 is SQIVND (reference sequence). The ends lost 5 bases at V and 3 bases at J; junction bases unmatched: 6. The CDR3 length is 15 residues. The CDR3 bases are TGTGCCAGTAGTCGCGACAGGGGAGACAATCAGCCCCAGCATTTT. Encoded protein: CASSRDRGDNQPQHF.

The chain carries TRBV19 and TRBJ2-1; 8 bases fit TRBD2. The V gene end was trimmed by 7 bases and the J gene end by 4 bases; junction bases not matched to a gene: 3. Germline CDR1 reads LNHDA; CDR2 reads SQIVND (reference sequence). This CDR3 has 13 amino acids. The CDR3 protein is CASTGRVYNEQFF. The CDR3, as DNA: TGTGCCAGTACCGGGAGGGTATACAATGAGCAGTTCTTC.

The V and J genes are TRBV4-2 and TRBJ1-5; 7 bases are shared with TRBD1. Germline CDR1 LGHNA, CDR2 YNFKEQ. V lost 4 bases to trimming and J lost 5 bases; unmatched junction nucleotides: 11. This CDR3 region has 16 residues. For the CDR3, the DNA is TGTGCCAGCAGCCGCGGACCGGGACAGCGAGATCAGCCCCAGCATTTT. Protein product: CASSRGPGQRDQPQHF.

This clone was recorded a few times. CDR3 protein: CASWRLGRELPEQYF. In nucleotides, the CDR3 is TGTGCCAGCTGGCGTTTGGGGCGGGAGCTCCCGGAGCAGTACTTC. The chain employs TRBV27 and TRBJ2-7, with 7 bases matching TRBD2. This CDR3 is 15 amino acids long. CDR1 MNHEY and CDR2 SMNVEV come from the germline V gene (reference sequence). The J segment lost 7 bases and the V segment lost 8 bases, leaving 17 bases of the junction unmatched.

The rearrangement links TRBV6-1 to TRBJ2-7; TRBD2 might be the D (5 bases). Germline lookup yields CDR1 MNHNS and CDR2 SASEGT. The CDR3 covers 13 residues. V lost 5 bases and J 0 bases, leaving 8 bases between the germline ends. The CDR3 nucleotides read TGTGCCAGCAGTACCGCGGGCTCCTACGAGCAGTACTTC. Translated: CASSTAGSYEQYF.

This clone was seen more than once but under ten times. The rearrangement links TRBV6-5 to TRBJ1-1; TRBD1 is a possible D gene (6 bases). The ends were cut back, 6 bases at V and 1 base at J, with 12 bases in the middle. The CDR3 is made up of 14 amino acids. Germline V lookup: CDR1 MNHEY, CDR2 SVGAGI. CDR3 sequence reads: CASRTMGANTEAFF. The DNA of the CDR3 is TGTGCCAGCAGGACAATGGGGGCGAACACTGAAGCTTTCTTT.

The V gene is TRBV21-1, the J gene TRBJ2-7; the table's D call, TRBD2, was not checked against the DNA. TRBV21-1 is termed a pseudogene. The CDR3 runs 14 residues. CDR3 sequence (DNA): TGTGCCAGCAGCAGTACCGGGAGGTTATACGAGCAGTACTTC. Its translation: CASSSTGRLYEQYF.

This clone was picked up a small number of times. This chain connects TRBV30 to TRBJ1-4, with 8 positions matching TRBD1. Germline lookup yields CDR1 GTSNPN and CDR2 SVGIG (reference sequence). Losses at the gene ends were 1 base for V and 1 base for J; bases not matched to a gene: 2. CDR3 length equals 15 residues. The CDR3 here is CAWSAGQGTNEKLFF. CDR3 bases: TGTGCCTGGAGTGCCGGACAGGGAACTAATGAAAAACTGTTTTTT.

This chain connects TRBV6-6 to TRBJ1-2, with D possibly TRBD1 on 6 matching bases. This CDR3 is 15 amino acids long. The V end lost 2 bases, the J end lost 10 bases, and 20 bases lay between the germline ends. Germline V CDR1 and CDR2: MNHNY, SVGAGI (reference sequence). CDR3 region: CASSYTRTGGEDYTF. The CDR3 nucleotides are TGTGCCAGCAGTTACACCCGGACGGGGGGCGAAGACTACACCTTC.

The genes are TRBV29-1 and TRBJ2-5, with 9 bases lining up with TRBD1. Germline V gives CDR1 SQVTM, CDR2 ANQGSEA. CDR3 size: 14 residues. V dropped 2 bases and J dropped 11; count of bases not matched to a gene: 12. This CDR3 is CSVEMGTGLVQQYF. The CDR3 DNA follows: TGCAGCGTTGAAATGGGGACAGGGTTGGTTCAGCAGTACTTC.

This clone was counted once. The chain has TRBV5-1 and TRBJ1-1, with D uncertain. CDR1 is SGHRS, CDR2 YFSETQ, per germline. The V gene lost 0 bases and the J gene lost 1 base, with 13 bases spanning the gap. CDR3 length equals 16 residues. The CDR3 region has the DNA TGCGCCAGCAGCTTGGAGCGGGGTCGGTGGAACACTGAAGCTTTCTTT. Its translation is CASSLERGRWNTEAFF.

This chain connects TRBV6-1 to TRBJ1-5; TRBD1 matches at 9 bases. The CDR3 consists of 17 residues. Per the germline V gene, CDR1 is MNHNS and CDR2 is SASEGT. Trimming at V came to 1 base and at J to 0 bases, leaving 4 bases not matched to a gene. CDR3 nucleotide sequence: TGTGCCAGCAGTGAAGTCTGGACAGGGGCTAGCAATCAGCCCCAGCATTTT. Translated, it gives CASSEVWTGASNQPQHF.

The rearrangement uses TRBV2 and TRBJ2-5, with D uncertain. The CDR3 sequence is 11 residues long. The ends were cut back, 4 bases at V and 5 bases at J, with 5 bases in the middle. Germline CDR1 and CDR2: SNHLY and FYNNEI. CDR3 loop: CASSVAETQYF. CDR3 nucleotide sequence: TGTGCCAGCAGTGTTGCGGAGACCCAGTACTTC.

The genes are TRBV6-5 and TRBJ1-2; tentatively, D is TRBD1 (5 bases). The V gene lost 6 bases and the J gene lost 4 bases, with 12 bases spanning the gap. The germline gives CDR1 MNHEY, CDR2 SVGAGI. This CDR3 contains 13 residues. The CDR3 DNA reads TGTGCCAGCAGGTACCCAACAGGCTATGGCTACACCTTC. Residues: CASRYPTGYGYTF.

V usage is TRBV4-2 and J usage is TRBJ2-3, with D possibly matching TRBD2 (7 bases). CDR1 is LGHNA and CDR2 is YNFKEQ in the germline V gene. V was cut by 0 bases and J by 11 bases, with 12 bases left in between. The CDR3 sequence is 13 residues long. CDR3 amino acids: CASSQEGGALQYF. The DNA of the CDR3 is TGTGCCAGCAGCCAAGAAGGGGGGGCCCTGCAGTATTTT.

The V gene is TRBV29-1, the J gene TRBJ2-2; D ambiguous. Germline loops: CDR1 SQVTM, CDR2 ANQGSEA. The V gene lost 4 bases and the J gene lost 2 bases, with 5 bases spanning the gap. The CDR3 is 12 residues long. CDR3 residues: CSVVANTGELFF. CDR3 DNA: TGCAGCGTTGTGGCTAACACCGGGGAGCTGTTTTTT.

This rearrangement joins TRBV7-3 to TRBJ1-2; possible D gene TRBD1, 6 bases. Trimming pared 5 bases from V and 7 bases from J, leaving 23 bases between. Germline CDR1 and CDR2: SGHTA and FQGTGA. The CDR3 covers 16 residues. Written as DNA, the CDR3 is TGTGCCAGCAGCCTCACCCGACAGGACCTCCCGAGTGGCTACACCTTC. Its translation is CASSLTRQDLPSGYTF.

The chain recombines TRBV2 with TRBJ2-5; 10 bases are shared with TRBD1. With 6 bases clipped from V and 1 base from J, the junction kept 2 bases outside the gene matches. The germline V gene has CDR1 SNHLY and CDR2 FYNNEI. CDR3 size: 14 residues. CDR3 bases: TGTGCCAGCAGGGACAGGGGGACCCAAGAGACCCAGTACTTC. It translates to CASRDRGTQETQYF.